Shown below are 23 T cell receptor beta chains from a single sample sequenced in a study of control samples from healthy donors and cancer patients. Clones were sequenced by immunoSEQ multiplex PCR, and TCRdb holds only the in-frame ones, with some missing. The sample has 150,000 to 200,000 clones; roughly 90% are singletons. Sequencing input: blood. The receptors originated from a young man in good health.

The chain is built from TRBV10-3 and TRBJ1-1; D may be TRBD1 (6 bases). This CDR3 has 13 amino acids. Trimming stripped 6 bases from V and 8 bases from J, with 16 bases between. The germline V gene has CDR1 ENHRY and CDR2 SYGVKD. The CDR3 sequence: CAISRTETFEAFF. CDR3 coding DNA: TGTGCCATCAGCCGGACAGAGACATTCGAAGCTTTCTTT.

CDR3 DNA: TGTGCCAGCACCCGGGACAGGTTGACTGAAGCTTTCTTT. It yields the protein CASTRDRLTEAFF. The rearrangement links TRBV6-5 to TRBJ1-1; 8 bases match TRBD1. The CDR3 contains 13 residues. Germline assignment: CDR1 MNHEY and CDR2 SVGAGI. After removal of 7 bases from V and 5 bases from J, the junction contained 6 bases not matched to a gene.

The rearrangement joins TRBV12-5 to TRBJ2-1, with D perhaps matching TRBD2 (6 bases). The CDR3 runs to 18 residues. CDR1 and CDR2 from the germline V gene are LGHNT and FRNRAP. V lost 1 base to trimming and J lost 3 bases, with 19 bases between them. The CDR3 sequence: CASGLAPGSGVDYNEQFF. The DNA of the CDR3 is TGTGCTAGTGGTTTGGCCCCGGGTAGCGGAGTAGACTACAATGAGCAGTTCTTC.

In DNA, the CDR3 is TGTGCCAGCAGCCAAGAATTGGAAGTAAGCACCGGGGAGCTGTTTTTT. This translates into CASSQELEVSTGELFF. V usage is TRBV3-1 (or the pseudogene TRBV3-2) and J usage is TRBJ2-2; D ambiguous. Trimming left V 0 bases short and J 4 bases short, with 12 bases between. The germline CDR1 and CDR2 sequences are LGHDT and YNNKEL (reference sequence). This CDR3 spans 16 amino acids.

The chain has TRBV6-5 and TRBJ2-7; TRBD2 matches at 12 bases. From germline, CDR1 is MNHEY and CDR2 SVGAGI. V lost 2 bases to trimming and J lost 6 bases; unmatched junction nucleotides: 5. This CDR3 is built from 15 residues. CDR3 residues: CASSYQPGLAGEQYF. DNA of the CDR3: TGTGCCAGCAGTTACCAACCGGGACTAGCGGGCGAGCAGTACTTC.

The chain recombines TRBV14 with TRBJ1-4; TRBD1 might be the D (5 bases). Trimming left V 0 bases short and J 5 bases short, with 10 bases between. In germline, CDR1 is SGHDN, CDR2 FVKESK. The CDR3 spans 15 residues. CDR3 sequence (DNA): TGTGCCAGCAGCCAAGAGGGACGGATAAATGAAAAACTGTTTTTT. Its protein is CASSQEGRINEKLFF.

The chain combines TRBV5-4 with TRBJ1-6; no definite D call. The CDR3 covers 14 residues. V lost 10 bases and J 5 bases, leaving 16 bases between the germline ends. Germline loops: CDR1 SGHNT, CDR2 YYREEE (reference sequence). CDR3 amino acids: CAGSNPVNNSPLHF. In DNA form, the CDR3 reads TGTGCCGGTTCAAATCCCGTCAATAATTCACCCCTCCACTTT.

The V and J genes are TRBV2 and TRBJ2-1; 10 bases line up with TRBD2. J gave up 4 bases and V 5 bases, and 8 bases lay outside the gene matches. This CDR3 spans 16 amino acids. The V gene's germline CDR1 is SNHLY and CDR2 FYNNEI. CDR3 in amino acids: CASSKITSGDYNEQFF. CDR3 DNA: TGTGCCAGCAGTAAAATTACTAGCGGGGATTACAATGAGCAGTTCTTC.

This chain joins TRBV2 and TRBJ1-5; TRBD1 matches at 7 bases. Germline V gene lookup returns CDR1 SNHLY and CDR2 FYNNEI. The V and J ends lost 7 bases and 2 bases, in that order; junction bases with no gene match: 5. This CDR3 spans 14 amino acids. The CDR3 spells CASKGTGGNQPQHF. In nucleotides, the CDR3 is TGTGCCAGCAAAGGAACAGGGGGCAATCAGCCCCAGCATTTT.

The J gene is TRBJ2-5, the V gene TRBV11-1; weak D call: TRBD1 (6 bases). CDR3 length equals 11 residues. Trimming took off 5 bases at V and 5 bases at J, with 6 bases between the two ends. CDR1 SGHAT and CDR2 FQDESV come from the germline V gene (reference sequence). The CDR3 DNA reads TGTGCCAGCAGCCAGGGGGAGACCCAGTACTTC. It codes for CASSQGETQYF.

This chain connects TRBV27 to TRBJ2-3, with TRBD2 matching over 9 bases. The CDR3 runs 15 residues. CDR1 is MNHEY, CDR2 SMNVEV, per germline (reference sequence). V was clipped by 5 bases and J by 2 bases; unmatched bases: 5. The CDR3 sequence: CASSLLAGATDTQYF. The CDR3, as DNA: TGTGCCAGCAGTCTACTAGCGGGTGCCACAGATACGCAGTATTTT.

This chain links TRBV14 with TRBJ1-1; D remains ambiguous. This CDR3 contains 16 residues. Trimming took 1 base from V and 3 from J, leaving 15 bases between them. Per germline, CDR1 SGHDN and CDR2 FVKESK. The CDR3 sequence: CASSQARRSGDTEAFF. The DNA of the CDR3 is TGTGCCAGCAGCCAAGCCAGGAGATCGGGCGACACTGAAGCTTTCTTT. Full variable domain (rest looked up from reference TRBV14 and TRBJ1-1): EAGVTQFPSHSVIEKGQTVTLRCDPISGHDNLYWYRRVMGKEIKFLLHFVKESKQDESGMPNNRFLAERTGGTYSTLKVQPAELEDSGVYFCASSQARRSGDTEAFFGQGTRLTVV.

The rearrangement joins TRBV18 to TRBJ1-1; no clear D. The CDR3 extends over 13 amino acids. V lost 2 bases and J 6 bases, leaving 10 bases between the germline ends. Looked up from germline, CDR1 is KGHSH and CDR2 is LQKENI. The CDR3 sequence is CASSPGNMAEAFF. As DNA, the CDR3 is TGTGCCAGCTCACCAGGGAACATGGCTGAAGCTTTCTTT.

The chain employs TRBV7-9 and TRBJ1-6, with unresolved D. This CDR3 contains 15 residues. V was cut by 2 bases and J by 9 bases, with 14 bases left in between. CDR1 is SEHNR and CDR2 is FQNEAQ in the germline V gene (reference sequence). CDR3 sequence: CASSLMGRVISPLHF. CDR3 in DNA: TGTGCCAGCAGCTTAATGGGGAGGGTTATTTCACCCCTCCACTTT.

The chain combines TRBV5-1 with TRBJ2-7, with 8 bases fitting TRBD2. Germline CDR1 and CDR2: SGHRS and YFSETQ. This CDR3 comprises 13 residues. The V gene end was trimmed by 4 bases and the J gene end by 9 bases; junction bases not matched to a gene: 9. The CDR3 reads CASSPSGSVGQYF. The CDR3 DNA reads as TGCGCCAGCAGCCCGAGCGGGAGTGTCGGGCAGTACTTC. Complete variable domain (other parts from reference TRBV5-1 and TRBJ2-7): KAGVTQTPRYLIKTRGQQVTLSCSPISGHRSVSWYQQTPGQGLQFLFEYFSETQRNKGNFPGRFSGRQFSNSRSEMNVSTLELGDSALYLCASSPSGSVGQYFGPGTRLTVT.

This clone was counted a single time. This sequence joins TRBV19 and TRBJ1-5; perhaps TRBD1 as D (6 bases). Germline values: CDR1 LNHDA, CDR2 SQIVND (reference sequence). This CDR3 is built from 14 residues. Trimming removed 7 bases from V and 7 bases from J, with 17 bases in between. CDR3 protein: CASTQTGSRQPQHF. The CDR3 DNA reads as TGTGCCAGTACTCAAACAGGGTCGCGGCAGCCCCAGCATTTT.

This clone was detected once. The chain carries TRBV30 and TRBJ2-2; a possible D gene is TRBD1 (5 bases). Trimming pared 5 bases from V and 1 base from J, leaving 11 bases between. Germline-derived CDR1 and CDR2 are GTSNPN and SVGIG (reference sequence). The CDR3 length is 14 residues. CDR3 sequence reads: CAWVGQGNTGELFF. The CDR3 nucleotides read TGTGCCTGGGTAGGGCAGGGGAACACCGGGGAGCTGTTTTTT.

The genes are TRBV5-6 and TRBJ1-4; D ambiguous. This CDR3 contains 13 residues. Trimming stripped 0 bases from V and 8 bases from J, with 8 bases between. Germline V gene lookup returns CDR1 SGHDT and CDR2 YYEEEE. The CDR3 region has the DNA TGTGCCAGCAGCTTGGGAGTCCAGGAAAAACTGTTTTTT. It translates to CASSLGVQEKLFF.

This chain uses TRBV2 with TRBJ1-6; the D gene is possibly TRBD1 (6 bases). CDR1 and CDR2 from the germline V gene are SNHLY and FYNNEI. Trimming took off 6 bases at V and 4 bases at J, with 10 bases between the two ends. The CDR3 runs to 14 residues. The CDR3 sequence is CASRDTGYNSPLHF. CDR3 nucleotide sequence: TGTGCCAGCAGAGACACAGGGTATAATTCACCCCTCCACTTT.

The CDR3 is CASSLDSPGKNIQYF. The CDR3 nucleotides are TGTGCCAGCAGTTTGGACTCCCCAGGGAAAAACATTCAGTACTTC. This chain joins TRBV28 and TRBJ2-4; D may match TRBD1 or TRBD2 (5 bases each). CDR1 is MDHEN and CDR2 is SYDVKM in the germline V gene. This CDR3 contains 15 residues. V gave up 3 bases and J gave up 4 bases, with 13 bases separating them.

The CDR3 nucleotides read TGTGCCAGTAGTCCGGGACCTATTACGAACACCATATATTTT. Translated: CASSPGPITNTIYF. This chain connects TRBV19 to TRBJ1-3; possibly TRBD1 for D (5 bases). Germline V gene sequence: CDR1 LNHDA, CDR2 SQIVND (reference sequence). The germline V and J ends were trimmed by 5 bases and 7 bases, with 15 bases remaining between them. This CDR3 contains 14 residues.

The chain couples TRBV7-6 to TRBJ1-6; 9 bases are shared with TRBD1. Germline V gene sequence: CDR1 SGHVS, CDR2 FNYEAQ. The CDR3 runs 15 residues. The ends lost 1 base at V and 8 bases at J; junction bases unmatched: 3. The CDR3 region is CASSLGGQGHSPLHF. As DNA, the CDR3 is TGTGCCAGCAGCTTAGGGGGACAGGGCCATTCACCCCTCCACTTT.

The chain uses TRBV7-3 and TRBJ2-1; tentative D call: TRBD2 (6 bases). Germline CDR1 is SGHTA and CDR2 is FQGTGA. V lost 3 bases, J lost 2 bases, and 11 bases lay in between. The CDR3 has 15 residues. CDR3 protein: CASSFSPGAYNEQFF. As DNA, the CDR3 is TGTGCCAGCAGCTTTTCGCCGGGGGCCTACAATGAGCAGTTCTTC.